This T cell receptor beta chain was sequenced in a study of blood T cell repertoires in COVID-19. Study in general: Some COVID-19 samples were acute and others convalescent; all came from the United States, Italy and Spain. The cDNA or gDNA used as material had been derived from T cells, B-cell-depleted T cells, or PBMCs.

While infection was still active, Seattle patients were enrolled and then followed longitudinally. This clone was detected only once. Methods used by the authors: Using reference gene primer amplification, nucleated cell counts were estimated. Generated by immunoSEQ multiplex PCR, the TCRdb table keeps only in-frame clones and is missing some. V and J calls and clone size are those listed in that table; D and trimming were worked out from the DNA. The data contain under 90,000 clones, roughly nine tenths of them singletons. This CDR3 has 16 residues. In germline, CDR1 is LGHDT, CDR2 YNNKEL (reference sequence). V shed 1 base and J 3 bases; nucleotides not matched to a gene: 8.

Sequencing used peripheral blood. This receptor was obtained from a man aged 35-49 years with COVID-19, enrolled during active disease. V is TRBV3-1 (or the pseudogene TRBV3-2) and J is TRBJ2-7, with 8 bases fitting TRBD2. This CDR3 reads CASSQGGGGQIYEQYF. The CDR3, as DNA: TGTGCCAGCAGCCAAGGAGGCGGGGGGCAAATCTACGAGCAGTACTTC.